The 26 T cell receptor beta chains in this list originate from one sample, sequenced in a study of blood T cells in healthy people across ages. It was with a sample-barcoded 5' primer and a J-beta primer mix that a second PCR of about 6 to 12 cycles was run. TCRdb used MiXCR to reprocess the 5' RACE reads, holding one entry per CDR3 protein. Of 1.5 million to 1.8 million distinct CDR3 sequences detected, about 42% appear once; the ten largest clones hold about 4%. The material sequenced was blood. These receptors were taken from a woman between 18 and 29 years old in good health.

The chain recombines TRBV27 with TRBJ1-6; D gene uncertain. CDR1 MNHEY and CDR2 SMNVEV come from the germline V gene (reference sequence). The CDR3 runs to 17 residues. Trimming left V 6 bases short and J 0 bases short, with 15 bases between. The CDR3 region is CASSLRQLSSYNSPLHF. The CDR3 DNA reads TGTGCCAGCAGCCTCCGCCAGTTGAGCTCCTATAATTCACCCCTCCACTTT.

This clonotype was recorded at least ten times. In DNA, the CDR3 is TGCGCCAGCAGCCCCCGTTCCGGGATTATGATCTACGAGCAGTACTTC. Its translation is CASSPRSGIMIYEQYF. The rearrangement joins TRBV4-1 to TRBJ2-7; tentatively, D is TRBD2 (5 bases). The CDR3 loop spans 16 amino acids. Trimming removed 4 bases from V and 3 bases from J, with 19 bases in between. CDR1 and CDR2 from the germline V gene are MGHRA and YSYEKL.

This chain connects TRBV7-9 to TRBJ2-5; D unclear. V was clipped by 6 bases and J by 0 bases, with 8 bases between them. Per germline, CDR1 SEHNR and CDR2 FQNEAQ (reference sequence). The CDR3 has 13 amino acids. The CDR3 region has the DNA TGTGCCAGCAGGGGCAGGTACCAAGAGACCCAGTACTTC. This codes for CASRGRYQETQYF.

This chain links TRBV2 with TRBJ2-1, with a possible D match to TRBD1 (6 bases). Looked up from germline, CDR1 is SNHLY and CDR2 is FYNNEI. The CDR3 runs 15 residues. V lost 6 bases, J lost 0 bases, and 12 bases lay in between. The CDR3 DNA follows: TGTGCCAGCAGCCAGACAGGTCGCTCCTACAATGAGCAGTTCTTC. Translation gives CASSQTGRSYNEQFF.

This clonotype occurred once. The gene calls are TRBV20-1 and TRBJ2-1; D may match TRBD1 or TRBD2 (6 bases each). Trimming took 7 bases from V and 4 from J, leaving 17 bases between them. Germline-derived CDR1 and CDR2 are DFQATT and SNEGSKA (reference sequence). The CDR3 is made up of 14 amino acids. CDR3 DNA sequence: TGCAGTGGTACCAAGGGGGGAGTGTACAATGAGCAGTTCTTC. Translated: CSGTKGGVYNEQFF.

This clonotype came up once. The chain has TRBV7-9 and TRBJ2-3, with D perhaps assigned TRBD1 or TRBD2 (5 bases each). This CDR3 region has 15 residues. V lost 2 bases and J lost 4, with 13 bases in between. CDR1 is SEHNR, CDR2 FQNEAQ, per germline (reference sequence). CDR3 in DNA: TGTGCCAGCAGCTTAAGTGGGACCGCCCCAGATACGCAGTATTTT. As protein: CASSLSGTAPDTQYF. The full variable domain, its missing parts supplied by reference TRBV7-9 and TRBJ2-3, is DTGVSQNPRHKITKRGQNVTFRCDPISEHNRLYWYRQTLGQGPEFLTYFQNEAQLEKSRLLSDRFSAERPKGSFSTLEIQRTEQGDSAMYLCASSLSGTAPDTQYFGPGTRLTVL.

This clonotype was seen a handful of times. The V call is TRBV27, the J call TRBJ1-5; TRBD1 agrees at 7 bases. CDR1 MNHEY and CDR2 SMNVEV come from the germline V gene (reference sequence). J was trimmed by 2 bases and V by 5 bases; bases with no gene match: 3. The CDR3 runs to 14 residues. The CDR3 protein is CASSTTGGNQPQHF. As DNA, the CDR3 is TGTGCCAGCAGTACTACAGGGGGCAATCAGCCCCAGCATTTT.

V usage is TRBV5-1 and J usage is TRBJ2-1; maybe TRBD2 (5 bases). The CDR3 length is 14 residues. The V gene lost 1 base and the J gene lost 8 bases, with 13 bases spanning the gap. Germline CDR1 reads SGHRS; CDR2 reads YFSETQ. The DNA for the CDR3 is TGCGCCAGCAGCTTGCCCGGACTTATCGATGAGCAGTTCTTC. Translated, it gives CASSLPGLIDEQFF.

This clonotype has more than one count but fewer than ten. The J gene is TRBJ2-5, the V gene TRBV20-1; 7 bases align to TRBD1. V lost 6 bases and J lost 2; bases outside the gene matches: 6. Germline CDR1 is DFQATT and CDR2 is SNEGSKA (reference sequence). This CDR3 comprises 13 residues. The CDR3 DNA reads TGCAGTGCAACCGACAGGGCGCAAGAGACCCAGTACTTC. It yields the protein CSATDRAQETQYF.

The V call is TRBV7-2, the J call TRBJ2-3; D gene unclear. From germline, CDR1 is SGHTA and CDR2 FQGNSA. V gave up 4 bases and J gave up 2 bases, with 7 bases separating them. This CDR3 has 13 residues. The CDR3 DNA follows: TGTGCCAGCAGCTATAGGCTCACAGATACGCAGTATTTT. Its protein is CASSYRLTDTQYF.

The rearrangement joins TRBV6-2 or TRBV6-3 to TRBJ2-3; D unclear. Per the germline V gene, CDR1 is MNHEY and CDR2 is SVGEGT. The CDR3 consists of 11 residues. Deletions cut 7 bases from V and 5 bases from J, with 7 bases between. Here the CDR3 DNA reads TGTGCCAGCACCAATAGAGATACGCAGTATTTT. Translating gives CASTNRDTQYF.

Notes on this clonotype: A junction boundary mismatches the germline segment, possibly from a read error. The J gene is TRBJ1-2, the V gene TRBV3-1; 10 positions agree with TRBD1. The CDR3 totals 15 residues. From germline, CDR1 is LGHDT and CDR2 YNNKEL (reference sequence). CDR3 bases: TGTGCCCGCAGCCAAGGGGGACAGGGGCAACATGGCTACACCTTC. It yields the protein CARSQGGQGQHGYTF.

As concerns this clonotype: This could be a read error, since a much larger clone is one nucleotide away. The V and J genes are TRBV7-2 and TRBJ2-7, with 7 bases aligning to TRBD1. V shed 4 bases, J shed 1 base, and the junction held 7 bases outside the gene matches. This CDR3 region has 15 residues. CDR1 SGHTA and CDR2 FQGNSA come from the germline V gene. CDR3 bases: TGTGCCAGCAGCTCAAGGGGGCGGCAGTCCTACGAGCAGTACTTC. Its protein is CASSSRGRQSYEQYF. The whole variable domain, filled in from reference TRBV7-2 and TRBJ2-7, reads GAGVSQSPSNKVTEKGKDVELRCDPISGHTALYWYRQSLGQGLEFLIYFQGNSAPDKSGLPSDRFSAERTGGSVSTLTIQRTQQEDSAVYLCASSSRGRQSYEQYFGPGTRLTVT.

The chain joins TRBV5-1 to TRBJ1-1; D unclear. This CDR3 is 13 amino acids long. Trimming shortened V by 3 bases and J by 0 bases, and 6 bases separated the two germline ends. The germline gives CDR1 SGHRS, CDR2 YFSETQ. DNA for the CDR3: TGCGCCAGCAGCTGGTCCATGAACACTGAAGCTTTCTTT. This codes for CASSWSMNTEAFF.

V gene TRBV5-1 combines with J gene TRBJ1-6; the D gene is possibly TRBD1 (5 bases). V dropped 0 bases and J dropped 4 bases, with 11 bases sitting between them. Per the germline V gene, CDR1 is SGHRS and CDR2 is YFSETQ. The CDR3 is made up of 16 amino acids. The CDR3: CASSLGTGGYNSPLHF. The CDR3 nucleotides read TGCGCCAGCAGCTTGGGCACAGGAGGATATAATTCACCCCTCCACTTT.

The chain recombines TRBV15 with TRBJ1-4, with TRBD1 matching 8 bases. Losses at the gene ends were 3 bases for V and 3 bases for J; bases not matched to a gene: 9. This CDR3 has 17 residues. CDR1 LNHNV and CDR2 YYDKDF come from the germline V gene (reference sequence). The CDR3 here is CATSRGGQGRANEKLFF. CDR3 DNA sequence: TGTGCCACCAGCAGGGGAGGACAGGGCCGGGCTAATGAAAAACTGTTTTTT.

The V call is TRBV19, the J call TRBJ2-2, with D hard to call. CDR1 is LNHDA and CDR2 is SQIVND in the germline V gene (reference sequence). V dropped 7 bases and J dropped 7 bases, with 7 bases sitting between them. This CDR3 has 11 residues. CDR3 in amino acids: CASTERGELFF. The DNA of the CDR3 is TGTGCCAGTACAGAACGCGGGGAGCTGTTTTTT.

This chain joins TRBV5-1 and TRBJ2-7, with TRBD2 matching 10 bases. There are 15 residues in the CDR3. V was clipped by 5 bases and J by 7 bases; unmatched bases: 12. The germline V gene encodes CDR1 SGHRS and CDR2 YFSETQ. The CDR3 spells CASSSGTSVINEQYF. The CDR3 DNA sequence: TGCGCCAGCAGTTCCGGGACTAGCGTGATCAATGAGCAGTACTTC.

CDR3 in amino acids: CASQAGSIDNEQFF. The CDR3 DNA reads TGTGCCAGCCAAGCGGGAAGCATCGACAATGAGCAGTTCTTC. V usage is TRBV28 and J usage is TRBJ2-1; 7 positions agree with TRBD2. This CDR3 is built from 14 residues. The germline V gene encodes CDR1 MDHEN and CDR2 SYDVKM. The ends lost 8 bases at V and 5 bases at J; junction bases unmatched: 9.

The V gene is TRBV6-5, the J gene TRBJ1-1; D gene ambiguous. Trimming removed 0 bases from V and 1 base from J, with 3 bases in between. This CDR3 region has 13 residues. In germline, CDR1 is MNHEY, CDR2 SVGAGI. CDR3 sequence: CASSYSWNTEAFF. CDR3 coding DNA: TGTGCCAGCAGTTACTCGTGGAACACTGAAGCTTTCTTT.

This chain links TRBV7-9 with TRBJ2-7; maybe TRBD1 (5 bases). CDR3 length: 15 amino acids. Trimming removed 5 bases from V and 3 bases from J, with 17 bases in between. CDR1 SEHNR and CDR2 FQNEAQ come from the germline V gene (reference sequence). CDR3 amino acids: CASSPGPGLLYEQYF. The CDR3 coding sequence is TGTGCCAGCAGCCCTGGGCCAGGGTTGCTCTACGAGCAGTACTTC.

This rearrangement joins TRBV28 to TRBJ1-5; D unresolved. In germline, CDR1 is MDHEN, CDR2 SYDVKM. The V end was cut by 7 bases, the J end by 5 bases, with 18 bases between. This CDR3 spans 15 amino acids. CDR3 loop: CASTIGIGMHQPQHF. The CDR3 coding sequence is TGTGCCAGCACCATCGGAATAGGGATGCATCAGCCCCAGCATTTT. The complete variable domain, with remaining parts taken from reference TRBV28 and TRBJ1-5, reads DVKVTQSSRYLVKRTGEKVFLECVQDMDHENMFWYRQDPGLGLRLIYFSYDVKMKEKGDIPEGYSVSREKKERFSLILESASTNQTSMYLCASTIGIGMHQPQHFGDGTRLSIL.

This clonotype has ten or more counts. The chain combines TRBV7-2 with TRBJ2-7, with D perhaps TRBD1 or TRBD2 (5 bases each). CDR3 length: 13 amino acids. The germline CDR1 and CDR2 sequences are SGHTA and FQGNSA. V lost 0 bases to trimming and J lost 2 bases, with 5 bases between them. CDR3 residues: CASSLAGPYEQYF. CDR3 in DNA: TGTGCCAGCAGCTTAGCGGGACCCTACGAGCAGTACTTC.

As to this clonotype: The germline gene is not matched at one end of the junction; a read error may be the cause. V usage is TRBV18 and J usage is TRBJ2-5; 8 bases agree with TRBD2. The CDR3 is 16 amino acids. CDR1 is KGHSH, CDR2 LQKENI, per germline. As DNA, the CDR3 is TGTGTCAGCTCACCAAAAACTAGCGGAGACCAAGAGACCCAGTACTTC. Protein: CVSSPKTSGDQETQYF.

This chain's CDR3 is CASSYSERGSYGYTF. CDR3 bases: TGTGCCAGCAGTTACTCGGAGCGGGGAAGCTATGGCTACACCTTC. V and J are TRBV6-5 and TRBJ1-2, with D hard to call. With 0 bases removed from V and 4 bases from J, the gap between germline ends came to 12 bases. This CDR3 comprises 15 residues. CDR1 and CDR2 from the germline V gene are MNHEY and SVGAGI.

This clonotype occurred a few times. This chain connects TRBV5-1 to TRBJ2-1, with D uncertain. Germline V gene lookup returns CDR1 SGHRS and CDR2 YFSETQ. The CDR3 extends over 14 amino acids. The V and J ends lost 2 bases and 3 bases respectively, with 9 bases between them. The CDR3 region is CASSLSNLYNEQFF. The CDR3 DNA is TGCGCCAGCAGCTTATCGAATCTCTACAATGAGCAGTTCTTC.